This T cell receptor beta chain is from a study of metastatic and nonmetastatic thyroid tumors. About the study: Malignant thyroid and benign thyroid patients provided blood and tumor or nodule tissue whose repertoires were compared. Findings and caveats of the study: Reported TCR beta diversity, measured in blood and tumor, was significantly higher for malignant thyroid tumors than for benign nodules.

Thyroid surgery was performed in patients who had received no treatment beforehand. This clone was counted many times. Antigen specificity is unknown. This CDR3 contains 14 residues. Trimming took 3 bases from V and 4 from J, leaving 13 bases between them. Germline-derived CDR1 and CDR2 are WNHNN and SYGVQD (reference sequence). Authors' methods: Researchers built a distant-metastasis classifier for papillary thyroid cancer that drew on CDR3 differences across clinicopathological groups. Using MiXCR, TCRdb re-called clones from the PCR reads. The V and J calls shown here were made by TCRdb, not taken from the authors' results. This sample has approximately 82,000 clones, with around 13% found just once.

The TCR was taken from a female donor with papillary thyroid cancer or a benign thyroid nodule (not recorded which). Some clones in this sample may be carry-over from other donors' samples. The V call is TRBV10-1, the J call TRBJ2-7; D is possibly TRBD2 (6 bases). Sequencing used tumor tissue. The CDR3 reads CASSDLPGVYEQYF. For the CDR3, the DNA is TGCGCCAGCAGTGACCTCCCGGGGGTTTACGAGCAGTACTTC.